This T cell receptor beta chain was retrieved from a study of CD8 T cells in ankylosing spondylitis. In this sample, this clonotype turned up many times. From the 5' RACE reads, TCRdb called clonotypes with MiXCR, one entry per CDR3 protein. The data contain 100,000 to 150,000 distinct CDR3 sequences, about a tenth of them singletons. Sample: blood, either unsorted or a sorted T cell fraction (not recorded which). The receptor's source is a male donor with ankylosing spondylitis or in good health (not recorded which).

The CDR3: CASSQEANTDTQYF. The CDR3 coding sequence is TGTGCCAGCAGCCAAGAGGCCAACACAGATACGCAGTATTTT. The J gene is TRBJ2-3, the V gene TRBV4-2, with D unclear. The V gene's germline CDR1 is LGHNA and CDR2 YNFKEQ. Deletions cut 0 bases from V and 2 bases from J, with 6 bases between. This CDR3 comprises 14 residues.